This entry concerns a single T cell receptor beta chain. Its antigen is still unknown. No base qualities exist here, and no much larger clone lies one base off it. RNA was extracted using the RNeasy kit, and about 0.45 to 1 microgram was reverse transcribed with random hexamers. The immunoSEQ multiplex PCR assay, covering 54 Vbeta and 13 Jbeta segments, was used to amplify TCR beta CDR3 regions. PCR amplification bias was corrected using a synthetic template baseline for primer optimization and computational correction. Per the original workflow: Reads were annotated to V, D and J genes per IMGT and analyzed with immunoSEQ Analyzer, keeping only productive sequences. Clonality was computed as one minus Shannon entropy normalized by log2 of the number of productive unique sequences. For each patient and control, public and private clones were evaluated within the 100 most prevalent clones. A clone was defined as Susac-specific if it was absent from the healthy and MS cohorts, from 950 to 1,300 published viral clones and from other ImmuneACCESS disease sequences. Through fastp at Q25 and MiXCR, TCRdb rebuilt clones from the public reads, retaining in-frame beta chains. All rows with the same CDR3 protein become a single entry with the most common DNA and genes. The V and J calls come from TCRdb's annotation, not from the publication. Recorded for this sample are 250,000 to 300,000 distinct CDR3 sequences; around 84% of them occurred a single time. In total, the top ten clones hold approximately 0.11% of the sample.

This specimen belongs to a study of CD8 T cells in Susac syndrome (dated by TCRdb to between 2018 and 2020). With respect to the entire study: The study used repertoire sequencing to test whether antigen drove CD8+ T cell activation and differentiation in Susac syndrome. CD8+ T cell repertoire clonality was compared between about a dozen healthy donors, approximately 14 Susac syndrome patients and 15 multiple sclerosis patients. Summary of the overall study and its limitations: The number of individuals in the TCR sequencing and HLA analysis was recognized as being relatively small.

Spanning cysteine to phenylalanine, the CDR3 consists of 17 amino acids. Solely the CDR3 DNA is kept, with 51 bases framed from the first base. V is trimmed back by 8 bases and J by 7 bases, and the junction contains 17 bases that no gene match accounts for. The germline V gene provides CDR1 MNHNS and CDR2 SASEGT. Peripheral blood CD8+ and CD4+ T cells from healthy donors, Susac syndrome patients and multiple sclerosis patients were profiled using high-throughput TCR beta sequencing. The multiple sclerosis controls were treatment-naive patients whose relapsing-remitting disease, either stable or active, fulfilled the revised McDonald criteria. CD8+ TEMRA cells were enriched by FACS, while bulk CD8+ and CD4+ T cells were purified by magnetic negative isolation. Blood was collected in EDTA tubes and processed within 24 hours, with PBMCs isolated through density gradient centrifugation. PBMCs intended for TCR sequencing were frozen in liquid nitrogen and were later thawed in a 37 degrees C water bath. Purity of sorted or isolated CD4+, CD8+ and CD8+ TEMRA cells was at least 90%.

The chain employs TRBV6-1 and TRBJ2-1, with 10 bases in between that match TRBD2. This clonotype was sampled from a human donor with multiple sclerosis. Material: CD8+ T cells from PBMCs. The nucleotide sequence is TGTGCCAGCCCAAGGCTAGCGGGAGCCCCTAGGAGGAATGAGCAGTTCTTC. The resulting protein is CASPRLAGAPRRNEQFF.